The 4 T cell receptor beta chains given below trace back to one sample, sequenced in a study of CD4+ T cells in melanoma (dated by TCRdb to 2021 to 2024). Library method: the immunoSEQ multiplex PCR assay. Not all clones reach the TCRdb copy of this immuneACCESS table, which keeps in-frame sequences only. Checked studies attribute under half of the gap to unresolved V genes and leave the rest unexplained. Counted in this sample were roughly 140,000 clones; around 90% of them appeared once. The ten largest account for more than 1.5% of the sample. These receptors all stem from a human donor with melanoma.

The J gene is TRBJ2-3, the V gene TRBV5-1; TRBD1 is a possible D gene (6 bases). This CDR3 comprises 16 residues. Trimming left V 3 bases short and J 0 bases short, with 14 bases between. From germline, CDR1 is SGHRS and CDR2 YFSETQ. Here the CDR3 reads CASSWGHETSTDTQYF. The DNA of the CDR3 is TGCGCCAGCAGCTGGGGACATGAGACTAGCACAGATACGCAGTATTTT. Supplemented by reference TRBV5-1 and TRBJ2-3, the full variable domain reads KAGVTQTPRYLIKTRGQQVTLSCSPISGHRSVSWYQQTPGQGLQFLFEYFSETQRNKGNFPGRFSGRQFSNSRSEMNVSTLELGDSALYLCASSWGHETSTDTQYFGPGTRLTVL.

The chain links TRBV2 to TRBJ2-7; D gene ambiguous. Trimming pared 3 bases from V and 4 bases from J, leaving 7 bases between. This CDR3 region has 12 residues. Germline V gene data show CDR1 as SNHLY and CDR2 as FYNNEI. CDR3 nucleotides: TGTGCCAGCAGTGAGGGTTTATACGAGCAGTACTTC. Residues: CASSEGLYEQYF.

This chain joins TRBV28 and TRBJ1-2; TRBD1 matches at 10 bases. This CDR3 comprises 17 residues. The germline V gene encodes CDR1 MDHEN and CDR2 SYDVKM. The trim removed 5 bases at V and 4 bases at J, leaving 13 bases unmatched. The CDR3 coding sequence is TGTGCCAGCAGTGCTACCCTCGGGGACAGGGGTGCCTATGGCTACACCTTC. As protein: CASSATLGDRGAYGYTF.

The CDR3 here is CASSLGGGYGYTF. CDR3 sequence (DNA): TGTGCCAGCAGCTTAGGGGGTGGCTATGGCTACACCTTC. The J gene is TRBJ1-2, the V gene TRBV7-2, with no clear D. The germline V and J ends were trimmed by 1 base and 4 bases, with 7 bases remaining between them. Germline CDR1 is SGHTA and CDR2 is FQGNSA. The CDR3 is made up of 13 amino acids.